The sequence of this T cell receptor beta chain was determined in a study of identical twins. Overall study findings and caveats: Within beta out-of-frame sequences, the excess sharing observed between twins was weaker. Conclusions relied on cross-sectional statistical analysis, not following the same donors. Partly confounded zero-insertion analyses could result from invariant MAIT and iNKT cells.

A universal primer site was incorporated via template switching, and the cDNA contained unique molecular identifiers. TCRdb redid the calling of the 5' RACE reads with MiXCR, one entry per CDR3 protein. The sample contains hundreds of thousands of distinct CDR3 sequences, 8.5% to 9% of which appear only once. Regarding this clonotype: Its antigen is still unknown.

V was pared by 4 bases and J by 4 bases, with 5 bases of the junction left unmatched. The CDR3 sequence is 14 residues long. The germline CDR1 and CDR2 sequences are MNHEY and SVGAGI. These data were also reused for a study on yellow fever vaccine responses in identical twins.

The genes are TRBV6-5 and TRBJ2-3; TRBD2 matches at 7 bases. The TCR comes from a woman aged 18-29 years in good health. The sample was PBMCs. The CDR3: CASSWGGSADTQYF. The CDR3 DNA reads TGTGCCAGCAGTTGGGGCGGGAGCGCAGATACGCAGTATTTT.